A single sample gave rise to the 9 T cell receptor beta chains below, sequenced in a study of cytomegalovirus exposure and HLA in healthy donors. 13 Jbeta primers and 60 Vbeta primers were used for the PCR. Clones were read by immunoSEQ multiplex PCR, and TCRdb kept only the in-frame ones, dropping some. The sample consists of around 120,000 clones, roughly 85% of them appearing once. Sequencing input: PBMCs. These receptors were obtained from a woman aged 40-49 years in good health and CMV-seronegative.

The chain is built from TRBV7-6 and TRBJ2-1; 11 positions match TRBD2. This CDR3 has 15 amino acids. Trimming at V came to 5 bases and at J to 3 bases, leaving 3 bases not matched to a gene. CDR1 and CDR2 (germline): SGHVS, FNYEAQ. CDR3: CASSLGTSGYNEQFF. The DNA of the CDR3 is TGTGCCAGCAGCCTAGGGACTAGCGGCTACAATGAGCAGTTCTTC.

The chain employs TRBV28 and TRBJ2-2, with 7 nucleotides matching TRBD1. Per the germline V gene, CDR1 is MDHEN and CDR2 is SYDVKM. The CDR3 consists of 19 residues. The junction had 15 bases not matched to a gene; V was cut back by 4 bases and J by 1 base. The CDR3 loop reads CASSSYPFSTGMNTGELFF. CDR3 nucleotides: TGTGCCAGCAGTTCATACCCCTTCTCGACAGGGATGAACACCGGGGAGCTGTTTTTT.

The V call is TRBV4-3, the J call TRBJ2-7, with 7 bases aligning to TRBD1. Germline loops: CDR1 LGHNA, CDR2 YSLEER. The CDR3 has 15 amino acids. V was pared by 0 bases and J by 1 base, with 3 bases of the junction left unmatched. CDR3: CASSQDGTASYEQYF. Written as DNA, the CDR3 is TGCGCCAGCAGCCAAGACGGGACAGCTTCCTACGAGCAGTACTTC.

This clone has only a few counts. The genes are TRBV6-5 and TRBJ1-1; D possibly corresponds to TRBD1 (5 bases). CDR3 length equals 13 residues. Trimming shortened V by 6 bases and J by 5 bases, and 13 bases separated the two germline ends. The germline gives CDR1 MNHEY, CDR2 SVGAGI. CDR3 sequence: CASRTGVKTEAFF. The CDR3 nucleotides are TGTGCCAGCAGAACGGGGGTAAAAACTGAAGCTTTCTTT.

The rearrangement uses TRBV30 and TRBJ1-1, with a weak D call TRBD1 (6 bases). V was trimmed by 1 base and J by 2 bases, leaving 20 bases between them. Germline CDR1 reads GTSNPN; CDR2 reads SVGIG (reference sequence). The CDR3 runs 17 residues. The DNA of the CDR3 is TGTGCCTGGAGTGGCGAGTGGGGGACACTCACCAACACTGAAGCTTTCTTT. It codes for CAWSGEWGTLTNTEAFF.

This clone appeared a single time. The rearrangement joins TRBV9 to TRBJ2-6; no clear D gene. CDR1 and CDR2 from the germline V gene are SGDLS and YYNGEE. The CDR3 has 15 residues. V was cut by 0 bases and J by 2 bases, with 6 bases left in between. DNA of the CDR3: TGTGCCAGCAGCGTAGGGGCCGCTGGGGCCAACGTCCTGACTTTC. This encodes CASSVGAAGANVLTF.

The chain has TRBV4-1 and TRBJ2-7; D is unresolved. Trimming left V 6 bases short and J 6 bases short, with 9 bases between. Germline CDR1 reads MGHRA; CDR2 reads YSYEKL. This CDR3 contains 11 residues. CDR3 protein: CASSSISEQYF. In DNA form, the CDR3 reads TGCGCCAGCAGTAGCATAAGCGAGCAGTACTTC.

This chain links TRBV29-1 with TRBJ2-3; no clear D gene. V gave up 2 bases and J gave up 5 bases, with 8 bases separating them. The CDR3 totals 12 residues. The germline V gene has CDR1 SQVTM and CDR2 ANQGSEA. Here the CDR3 reads CSVENRKDTQYF. The CDR3 DNA is TGCAGCGTTGAAAACAGAAAAGATACGCAGTATTTT.

The gene calls are TRBV28 and TRBJ1-5; D possibly corresponds to TRBD1 (6 bases). The CDR3 runs to 15 residues. Trimming removed 2 bases from V and 0 bases from J, with 8 bases in between. Germline V gene lookup returns CDR1 MDHEN and CDR2 SYDVKM. The DNA for the CDR3 is TGTGCCAGCAGTTTAGAGGACAGTAGCAATCAGCCCCAGCATTTT. Translating it yields CASSLEDSSNQPQHF.